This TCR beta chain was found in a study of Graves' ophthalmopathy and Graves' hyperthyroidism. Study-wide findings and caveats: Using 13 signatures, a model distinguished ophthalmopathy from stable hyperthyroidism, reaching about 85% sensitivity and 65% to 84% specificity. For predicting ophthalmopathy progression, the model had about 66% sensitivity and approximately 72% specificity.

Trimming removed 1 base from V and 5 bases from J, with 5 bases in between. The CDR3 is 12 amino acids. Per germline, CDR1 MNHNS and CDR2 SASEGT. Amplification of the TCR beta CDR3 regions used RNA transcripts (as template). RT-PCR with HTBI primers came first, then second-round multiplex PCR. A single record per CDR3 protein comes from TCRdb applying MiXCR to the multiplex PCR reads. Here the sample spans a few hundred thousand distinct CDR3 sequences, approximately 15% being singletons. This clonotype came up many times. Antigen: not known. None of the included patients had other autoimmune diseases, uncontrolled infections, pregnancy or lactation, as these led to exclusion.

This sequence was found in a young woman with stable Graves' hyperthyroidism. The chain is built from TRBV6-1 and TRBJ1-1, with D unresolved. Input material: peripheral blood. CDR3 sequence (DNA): TGTGCCAGCAGTGAAGGAAGGACTGAAGCTTTCTTT. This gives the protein CASSEGRTEAFF.